This T cell receptor (beta chain) was retrieved from a study of beta chain features in type 1 diabetes. Study as a whole: Investigators examined 107,917,701 sorted cells across all samples.

About this clone itself: Its specificity is unknown.

Investigators reverse transcribed all isolated RNA, so they sequenced expressed TCRB transcripts. Clones were sequenced by immunoSEQ multiplex PCR, and TCRdb holds only the in-frame ones, with some missing. The table shows 970,000 or so clones, with 15% to 20% occurring only once. Study-wide findings and caveats: Equally in patients and controls, PCR might preferentially amplify shorter templates.

In all sorted populations, purity surpassed 95%. Trimming pared 7 bases from V and 4 bases from J, leaving 10 bases between. The CDR3 is 12 residues long. Germline V gene sequence: CDR1 SNHLY, CDR2 FYNNEI. This clonotype was sampled from a woman aged 18-29 years in good health. The sample was naive CD4+ T cells from blood. This rearrangement joins TRBV2 to TRBJ2-5; D might be TRBD1 or TRBD2, each matching 5 bases. As DNA, the CDR3 is TGTGCCAGCATCGGGGCCCTAGAGACCCAGTACTTC. This translates into CASIGALETQYF. The full variable domain, in which reference TRBV2 and TRBJ2-5 provide the parts outside the CDR3, is EPEVTQTPSHQVTQMGQEVILRCVPISNHLYFYWYRQILGQKVEFLVSFYNNEISEKSEIFDDQFSVERPDGSNFTLKIRSTKLEDSAMYFCASIGALETQYFGPGTRLLVL.